These 5 T cell receptor beta chains share one sample of origin, sequenced in a study of T cells in Graves' hyperthyroidism and ophthalmopathy. RNA transcripts yielded amplified TCR beta CDR3 regions. First-round RT-PCR of the TCR CDR3 relied on the HTBI primer set. Each CDR3 protein is one row after TCRdb ran MiXCR on the multiplex PCR reads. The table lists about 640,000 distinct CDR3 sequences, less than 45% of them singletons. Source material: peripheral blood or thyroid tissue (not recorded which). The receptors here all came from an adult man with Graves' disease, either hyperthyroidism or ophthalmopathy (not recorded which).

This clonotype was counted ten times or more. The V gene is TRBV19, the J gene TRBJ1-6; D remains ambiguous. V was pared by 3 bases and J by 10 bases, with 7 bases between. The length of the CDR3 is 12 residues. Germline CDR1 is LNHDA and CDR2 is SQIVND (reference sequence). The CDR3 loop reads CASSIGVSPLHF. As DNA, the CDR3 is TGTGCCAGTAGTATCGGGGTATCACCCCTCCACTTT.

This chain links TRBV7-9 with TRBJ2-7, with unresolved D. CDR1 is SEHNR and CDR2 is FQNEAQ in the germline V gene (reference sequence). This CDR3 has 15 residues. V dropped 1 base and J dropped 10 bases, with 20 bases sitting between them. CDR3 coding DNA: TGTGCCAGCAGCTTAGGGCCAAGTAGCAATCAGCCCCAGTACTTC. This sequence encodes CASSLGPSSNQPQYF.

This clonotype was seen ten or more times. V and J are TRBV7-6 and TRBJ2-7; TRBD2 matches 9 bases. With 1 base clipped from V and 5 bases from J, the junction kept 3 bases outside the gene matches. This CDR3 has 14 residues. Germline V gene data show CDR1 as SGHVS and CDR2 as FNYEAQ. The CDR3 nucleotides are TGTGCCAGCAGCTTAGGCGGGGGGGCAGACGAGCAGTACTTC. Its protein is CASSLGGGADEQYF.

This chain connects TRBV10-3 to TRBJ1-1; no reliable D call. Trimming took off 6 bases at V and 0 bases at J, with 8 bases between the two ends. The CDR3 is 13 amino acids. The germline V gene has CDR1 ENHRY and CDR2 SYGVKD. Written as DNA, the CDR3 is TGTGCCATCAGACTGACATTGAACACTGAAGCTTTCTTT. Its translation is CAIRLTLNTEAFF.

The V and J genes are TRBV19 and TRBJ1-5; a weak D match, TRBD1 (5 bases). This CDR3 spans 14 amino acids. V lost 4 bases and J lost 6, with 13 bases in between. The germline V gene has CDR1 LNHDA and CDR2 SQIVND (reference sequence). The CDR3 region has the DNA TGTGCCAGTAGTACCCAGGGCCCGCTTCAGCCCCAGCATTTT. Residues: CASSTQGPLQPQHF.